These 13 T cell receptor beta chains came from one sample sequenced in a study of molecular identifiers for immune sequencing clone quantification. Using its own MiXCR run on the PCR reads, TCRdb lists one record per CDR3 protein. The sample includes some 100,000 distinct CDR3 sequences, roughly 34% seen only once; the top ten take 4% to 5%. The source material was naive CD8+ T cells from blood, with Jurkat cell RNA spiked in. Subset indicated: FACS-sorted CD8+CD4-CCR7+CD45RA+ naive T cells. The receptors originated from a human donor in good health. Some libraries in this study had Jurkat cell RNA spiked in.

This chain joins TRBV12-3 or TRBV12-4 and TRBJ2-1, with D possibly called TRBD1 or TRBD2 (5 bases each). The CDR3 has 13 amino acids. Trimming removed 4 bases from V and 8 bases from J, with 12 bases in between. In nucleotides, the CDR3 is TGTGCCAGCAGTTGGGGGTTGGGGTATGAGCAGTTCTTC. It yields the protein CASSWGLGYEQFF.

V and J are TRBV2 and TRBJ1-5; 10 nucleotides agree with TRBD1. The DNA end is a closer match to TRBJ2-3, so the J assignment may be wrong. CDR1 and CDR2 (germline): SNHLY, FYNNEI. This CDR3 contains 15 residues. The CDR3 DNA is TGTGCCAGCAGGTCCGGGACAGGGGTGGATCAGCCCCAGTATTTT. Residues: CASRSGTGVDQPQYF.

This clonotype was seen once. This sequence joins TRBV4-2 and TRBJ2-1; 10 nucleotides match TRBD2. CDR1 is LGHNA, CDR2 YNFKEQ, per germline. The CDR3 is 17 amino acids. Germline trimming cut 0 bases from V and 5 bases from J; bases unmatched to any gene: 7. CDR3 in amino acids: CASSQDGRLAGDNEQFF. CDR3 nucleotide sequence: TGTGCCAGCAGCCAAGACGGGCGACTAGCGGGCGACAATGAGCAGTTCTTC.

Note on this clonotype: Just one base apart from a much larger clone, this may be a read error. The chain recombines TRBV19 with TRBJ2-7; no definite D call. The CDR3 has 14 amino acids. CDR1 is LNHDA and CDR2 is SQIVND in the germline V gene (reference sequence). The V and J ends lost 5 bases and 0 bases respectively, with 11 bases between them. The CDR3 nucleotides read TGTGCCAGTAGTCCAACCGGGCGCTCCTACGAGCAGTACTTC. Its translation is CASSPTGRSYEQYF. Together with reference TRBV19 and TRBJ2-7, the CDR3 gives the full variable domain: DGGITQSPKYLFRKEGQNVTLSCEQNLNHDAMYWYRQDPGQGLRLIYYSQIVNDFQKGDIAEGYSVSREKKESFPLTVTSAQKNPTAFYLCASSPTGRSYEQYFGPGTRLTVT.

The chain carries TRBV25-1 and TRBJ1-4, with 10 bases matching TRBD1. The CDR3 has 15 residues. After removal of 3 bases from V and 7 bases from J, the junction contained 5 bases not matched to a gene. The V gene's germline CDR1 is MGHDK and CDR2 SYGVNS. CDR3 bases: TGTGCCAGCAGTGAGACAGGGGGCGCTTTTGAAAAACTGTTTTTT. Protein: CASSETGGAFEKLFF. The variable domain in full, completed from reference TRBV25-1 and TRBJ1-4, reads EADIYQTPRYLVIGTGKKITLECSQTMGHDKMYWYQQDPGMELHLIHYSYGVNSTEKGDLSSESTVSRIRTEHFPLTLESARPSHTSQYLCASSETGGAFEKLFFGSGTQLSVL.

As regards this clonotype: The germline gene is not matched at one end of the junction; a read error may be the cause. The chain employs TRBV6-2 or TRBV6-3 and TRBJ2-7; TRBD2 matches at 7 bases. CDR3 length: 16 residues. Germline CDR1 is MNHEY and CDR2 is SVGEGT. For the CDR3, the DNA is TGTGCCAGCAGTCCCATCTTGGTGGGAGGGTTCTACGAGCAGTGCTTC. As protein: CASSPILVGGFYEQCF.

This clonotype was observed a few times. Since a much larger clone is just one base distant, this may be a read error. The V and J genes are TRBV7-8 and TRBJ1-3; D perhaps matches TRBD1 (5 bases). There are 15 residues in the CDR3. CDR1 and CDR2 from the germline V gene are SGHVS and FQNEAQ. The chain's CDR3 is CASSYERDSGNTMYF. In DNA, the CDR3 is TGTGCCAGCAGCTATGAACGGGACTCTGGAAACACCATGTATTTT.

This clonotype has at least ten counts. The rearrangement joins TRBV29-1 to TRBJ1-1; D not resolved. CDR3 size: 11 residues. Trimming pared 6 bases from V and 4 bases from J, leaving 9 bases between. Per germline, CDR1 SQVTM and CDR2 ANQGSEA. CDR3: CSVAPGTEAFF. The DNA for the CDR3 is TGCAGCGTCGCGCCGGGCACTGAAGCTTTCTTT.

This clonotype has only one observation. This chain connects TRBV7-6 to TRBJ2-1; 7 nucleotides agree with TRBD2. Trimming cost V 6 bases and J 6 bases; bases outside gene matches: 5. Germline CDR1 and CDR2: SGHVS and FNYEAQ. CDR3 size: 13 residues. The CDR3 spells CASSQRDSNEQFF. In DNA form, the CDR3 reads TGTGCCAGCAGTCAGCGGGACTCCAATGAGCAGTTCTTC. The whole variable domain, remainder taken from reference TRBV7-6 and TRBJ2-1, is GAGVSQSPRYKVTKRGQDVALRCDPISGHVSLYWYRQALGQGPEFLTYFNYEAQQDKSGLPNDRFSAERPEGSISTLTIQRTEQRDSAMYRCASSQRDSNEQFFGPGTRLTVL.

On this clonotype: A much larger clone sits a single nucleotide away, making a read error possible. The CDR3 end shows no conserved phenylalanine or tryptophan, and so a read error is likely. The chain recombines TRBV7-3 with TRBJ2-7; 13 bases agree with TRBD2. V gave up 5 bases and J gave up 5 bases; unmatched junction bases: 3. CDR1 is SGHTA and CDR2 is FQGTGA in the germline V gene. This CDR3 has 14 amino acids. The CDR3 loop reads CASSQGLAGDEQYI. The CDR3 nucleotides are TGTGCCAGCAGCCAAGGACTAGCGGGAGACGAGCAGTACATC.

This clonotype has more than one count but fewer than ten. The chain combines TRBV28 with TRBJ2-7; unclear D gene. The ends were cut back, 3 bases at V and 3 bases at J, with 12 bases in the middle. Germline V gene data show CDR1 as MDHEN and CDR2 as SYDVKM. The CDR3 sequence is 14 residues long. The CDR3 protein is CASSFHSTFYEQYF. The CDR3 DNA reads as TGTGCCAGCAGTTTTCACAGTACCTTCTACGAGCAGTACTTC.

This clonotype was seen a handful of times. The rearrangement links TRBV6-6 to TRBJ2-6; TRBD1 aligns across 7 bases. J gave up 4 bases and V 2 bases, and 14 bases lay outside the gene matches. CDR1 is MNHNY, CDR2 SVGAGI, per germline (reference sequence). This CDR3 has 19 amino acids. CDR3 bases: TGTGCCAGCAGTTACCCCACAGGGGCCGCGCTATGGGGGGCCAACGTCCTGACTTTC. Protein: CASSYPTGAALWGANVLTF.

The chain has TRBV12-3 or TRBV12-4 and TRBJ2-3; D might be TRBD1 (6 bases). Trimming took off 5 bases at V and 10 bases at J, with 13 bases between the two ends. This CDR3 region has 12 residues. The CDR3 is CASSTGFNSQYF. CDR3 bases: TGTGCCAGCAGTACAGGGTTTAATTCGCAGTATTTT.